This TCR beta chain was sequenced during a study of OX40 agonist ivuxolimab in advanced cancers. Across the whole study: The treatment was a fully human IgG2 OX40 agonist, ivuxolimab.

Regarding the study as a whole: By week 6 at 0.1 to 3.0 mg/kg, blood CD4+ and CD8+ T cells had expanded clonally.

The germline V gene encodes CDR1 SGHTA and CDR2 FQGTGA. The trim removed 4 bases at V and 2 bases at J, leaving 7 bases unmatched. This CDR3 is 15 amino acids long. Assay: immunoSEQ multiplex PCR; the TCRdb copy retains only in-frame clones and omits some. There are around 79,000 clones in the sample; over 75% occur only once, and about 2.5% lies in the top ten. A note on this clone: As yet, its antigen is unknown.

This sample comprised CD4+ or CD8+ T cells sorted from blood, obtained in a trial of the OX40 agonist ivuxolimab. The TCR originated in an adult with an advanced solid tumor such as melanoma, head and neck, liver or kidney cancer. The rearrangement uses TRBV7-3 and TRBJ2-5; 7 positions agree with TRBD2. CDR3: CASSSGGRGQETQYF. The CDR3, as DNA: TGTGCCAGCAGCTCCGGCGGGAGAGGACAAGAGACCCAGTACTTC.